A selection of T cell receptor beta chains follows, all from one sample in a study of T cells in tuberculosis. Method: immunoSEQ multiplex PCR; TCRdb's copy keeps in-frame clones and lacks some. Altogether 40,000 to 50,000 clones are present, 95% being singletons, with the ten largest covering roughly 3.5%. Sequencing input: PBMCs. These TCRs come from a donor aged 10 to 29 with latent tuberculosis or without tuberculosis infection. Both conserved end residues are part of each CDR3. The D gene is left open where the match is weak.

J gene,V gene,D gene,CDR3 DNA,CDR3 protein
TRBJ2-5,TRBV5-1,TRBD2,TGCGCCAGCAGCTTGGGGGCTAGCGGTGGGACCCAGTACTTC,CASSLGASGGTQYF
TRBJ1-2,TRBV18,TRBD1,TGTGCCAGCTCACCCGACAGGGTGCATGGCTACACCTTC,CASSPDRVHGYTF
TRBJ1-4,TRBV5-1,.,TGCGCCAGCGGCGGGCATGGTGAAAAACTGTTTTTT,CASGGHGEKLFF
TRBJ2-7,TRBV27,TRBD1,TGTGCCAGCCTTAAGACAGGGGGTCACGAGCAGTACTTC,CASLKTGGHEQYF
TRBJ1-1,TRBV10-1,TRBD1,TGCGCCAGCAGTGAAGGGACAGGGGGTACTGAAGCTTTCTTT,CASSEGTGGTEAFF
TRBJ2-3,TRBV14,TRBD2,TGTGCCAGCAGCCAAGATTTTGGACCTAGCGGGAATACGCAGTATTTT,CASSQDFGPSGNTQYF
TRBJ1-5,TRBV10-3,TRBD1,TGTGCCACCCTGCCTGGACAGGGGCCCAATCAGCCCCAGCATTTT,CATLPGQGPNQPQHF
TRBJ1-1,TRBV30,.,TGTGCCTGGGAGAGGCGTCTCACTGAAGCTTTCTTT,CAWERRLTEAFF
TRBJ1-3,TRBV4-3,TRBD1,TGCGCCAGCAGCCCGGGACAGGCCGTCTCTGGAAACACCATATATTTT,CASSPGQAVSGNTIYF
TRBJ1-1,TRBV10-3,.,TGTGCCATCAGTGAGTCGGTAGGGGACACTGAAGCTTTCTTT,CAISESVGDTEAFF
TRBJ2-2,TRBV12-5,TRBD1,TGTGCTAGTGGTTTGGCGGACAGGGGGCGGCCCGGGGAGCTGTTTTTT,CASGLADRGRPGELFF
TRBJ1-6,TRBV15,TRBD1,TGTGCCACCAGCAGAGTAAGATCCCGGGGACAGAATTCACCCCTCCACTTT,CATSRVRSRGQNSPLHF
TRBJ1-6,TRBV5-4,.,TGTGCCAGCAGCTTGGATCCCGCACGAGCGCCGAATTCACCCCTCCACTTT,CASSLDPARAPNSPLHF
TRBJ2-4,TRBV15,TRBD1,TGTGCCACCAGCAGACCTCCGACAGGGGCCAAAAACATTCAGTACTTC,CATSRPPTGAKNIQYF
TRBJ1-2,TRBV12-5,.,TGTGCTAGTGGTTTCCGCGGCAGGGCCATCTATGGCTACACCTTC,CASGFRGRAIYGYTF
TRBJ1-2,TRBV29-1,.,TGCAGCGCGAGAGAGAGTAACTATGGCTACACCTTC,CSARESNYGYTF
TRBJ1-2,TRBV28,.,TGTGCCAGCAGTTTAGCGGAGAACTATGGCTACACCTTC,CASSLAENYGYTF
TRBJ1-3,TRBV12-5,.,TGTGCTAGTGGTTTGTACCCAAGCCCGCCAGGAATCTCTGGAAACACCATATATTTT,CASGLYPSPPGISGNTIYF
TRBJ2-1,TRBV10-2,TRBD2,TGCGCCTCCCGCGGGAGCGGGGGGGTAATTGAGCAGTTCTTC,CASRGSGGVIEQFF